The T cell receptor beta chain under discussion was sequenced for a study of control samples from healthy donors and cancer patients. V dropped 3 bases and J dropped 1 base, with 9 bases sitting between them. Per the germline V gene, CDR1 is KGHSH and CDR2 is LQKENI. The length of the CDR3 is 14 residues. Sequencing used immunoSEQ multiplex PCR; TCRdb keeps in-frame clones, though not all of them. The repertoire holds 90,000 to 150,000 clones, with more than 70% as singletons. The sample consisted of blood. The source is a middle-aged man in good health. The rearrangement uses TRBV18 and TRBJ1-2; D gene unclear. CDR3 sequence: CASSPSNVNYGYTF. CDR3 DNA sequence: TGTGCCAGCTCACCCTCAAACGTTAACTATGGCTACACCTTC.